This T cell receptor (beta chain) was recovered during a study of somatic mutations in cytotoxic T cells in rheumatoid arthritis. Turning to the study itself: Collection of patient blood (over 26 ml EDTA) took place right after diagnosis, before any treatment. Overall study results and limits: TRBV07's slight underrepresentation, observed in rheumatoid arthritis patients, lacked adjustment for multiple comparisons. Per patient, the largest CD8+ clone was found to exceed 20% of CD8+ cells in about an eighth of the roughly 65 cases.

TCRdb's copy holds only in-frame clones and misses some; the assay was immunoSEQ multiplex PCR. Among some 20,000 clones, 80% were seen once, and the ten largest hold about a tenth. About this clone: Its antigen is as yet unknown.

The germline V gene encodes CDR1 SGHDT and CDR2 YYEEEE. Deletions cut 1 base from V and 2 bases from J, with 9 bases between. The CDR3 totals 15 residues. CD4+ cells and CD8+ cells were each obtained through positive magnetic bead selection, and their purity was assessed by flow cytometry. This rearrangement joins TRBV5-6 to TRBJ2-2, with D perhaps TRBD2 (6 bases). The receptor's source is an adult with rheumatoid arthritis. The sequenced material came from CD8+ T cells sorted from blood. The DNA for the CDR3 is TGTGCCAGCAGCTTGAGGGAGGATAACACCGGGGAGCTGTTTTTT. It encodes CASSLREDNTGELFF.